The 4 T cell receptor beta chains below all came from one sample that was sequenced in a study of shared clonotypes between healthy human individuals. Produced via immunoSEQ multiplex PCR; TCRdb's table is partial and in-frame only. The data show about 2.2 million clones, with approximately 92% seen just once and over 1.5% held by the top ten. CD45RO-negative cells were positively selected for CCR7, leaving out terminally differentiated effector memory CD45RA+ cells. The sample consisted of naive CD8+ T cells from PBMCs. Receptors were obtained from a man younger than 35 in good health. Some clones in this sample may be carry-over from other donors' samples.

In its sample, this clone was seen a few times. This same CDR3 is encoded by further DNA sequences in the sample. The chain links TRBV7-9 to TRBJ2-3; D is unclear. Trimming left V 1 base short and J 4 bases short, with 3 bases between. This CDR3 is 12 amino acids long. Germline CDR1 and CDR2: SEHNR and FQNEAQ (reference sequence). Here the CDR3 DNA reads TGTGCCAGCAGCTTAGTCCCAGATACGCAGTATTTT. It specifies CASSLVPDTQYF.

The V and J genes are TRBV28 and TRBJ2-2; D unclear. CDR1 is MDHEN and CDR2 is SYDVKM in the germline V gene. The V and J ends lost 3 bases and 0 bases respectively, with 11 bases between them. CDR3 length equals 16 residues. CDR3 protein: CASSFSGRTNTGELFF. The CDR3 nucleotides read TGTGCCAGCAGTTTTTCCGGCAGAACGAACACCGGGGAGCTGTTTTTT.

Concerning this clone: This specimen includes other DNA sequences encoding the same CDR3. This chain uses TRBV29-1 with TRBJ2-2, with TRBD2 identical over 11 bases. Trimming removed 3 bases from V and 0 bases from J; junction bases left unmatched: 0. In germline, CDR1 is SQVTM, CDR2 ANQGSEA. CDR3 length: 15 residues. The CDR3 DNA reads TGCAGCGTTGAGACTAGCGGGACGAACACCGGGGAGCTGTTTTTT. Its protein is CSVETSGTNTGELFF.

The chain couples TRBV21-1 to TRBJ2-5. TRBV21-1 is a listed pseudogene. CDR3 length: 17 residues. The CDR3 spells CASSKSNREFSVETQYF. In nucleotides, the CDR3 is TGTGCCAGCAGCAAAAGCAATAGGGAATTCAGCGTGGAGACCCAGTACTTC.